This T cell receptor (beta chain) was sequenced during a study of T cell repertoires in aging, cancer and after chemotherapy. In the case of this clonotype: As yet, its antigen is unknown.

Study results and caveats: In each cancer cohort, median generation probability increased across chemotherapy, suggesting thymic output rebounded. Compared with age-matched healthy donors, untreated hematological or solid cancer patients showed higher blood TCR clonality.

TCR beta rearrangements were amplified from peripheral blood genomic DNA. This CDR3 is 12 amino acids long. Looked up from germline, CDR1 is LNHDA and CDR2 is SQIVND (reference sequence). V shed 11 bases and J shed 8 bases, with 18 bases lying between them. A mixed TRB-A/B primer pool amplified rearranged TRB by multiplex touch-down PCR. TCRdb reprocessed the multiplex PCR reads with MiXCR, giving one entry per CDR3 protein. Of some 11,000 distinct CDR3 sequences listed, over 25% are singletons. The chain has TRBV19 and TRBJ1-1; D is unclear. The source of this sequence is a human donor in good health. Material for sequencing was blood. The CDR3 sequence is CARAKDIGEAFF. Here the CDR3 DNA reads TGTGCCCGTGCGAAAGACATCGGGGAAGCTTTCTTT.